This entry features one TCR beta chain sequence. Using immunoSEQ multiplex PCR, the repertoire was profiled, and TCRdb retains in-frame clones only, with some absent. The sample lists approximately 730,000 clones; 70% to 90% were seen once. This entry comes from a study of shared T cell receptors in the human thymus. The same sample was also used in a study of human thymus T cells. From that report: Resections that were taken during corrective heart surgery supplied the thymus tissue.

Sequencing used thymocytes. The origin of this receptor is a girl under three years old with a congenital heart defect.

CDR3 sequence (DNA): TGTGCCAGCAGCGTTCAGGGTCAGCTATCACCCCGCGGGGAGCTGTTTTTT. It is translated as CASSVQGQLSPRGELFF. V and J are TRBV9 and TRBJ2-2; maybe TRBD1 (5 bases). The CDR3 has 17 amino acids. In germline, CDR1 is SGDLS, CDR2 YYNGEE. The germline V and J ends were trimmed by 2 bases and 7 bases, with 21 bases remaining between them.